This TCR beta chain was retrieved from a study of blood T cell repertoires in COVID-19. As processed by the authors: Amplification from reference gene primers served as the basis for estimated nucleated cell counts. The table came from immunoSEQ multiplex PCR; TCRdb's copy has only in-frame clones and leaves some out. The DNA gave D and trimming, while V, J and clone size come from that table. The repertoire consists of approximately 200,000 clones, with about 90% occurring once and the leading ten covering 1.9%. The CDR3 is made up of 15 amino acids. V lost 7 bases and J 0 bases, leaving 15 bases between the germline ends. Germline CDR1 and CDR2: MDHEN and SYDVKM.

Sequencing was performed on peripheral blood. The V gene is TRBV28, the J gene TRBJ1-1; D unresolved. The sequence was collected from a man aged 35-49 years with active or convalescent COVID-19. CDR3 sequence: CASTQSGRLNTEAFF. The CDR3 DNA sequence: TGTGCCAGCACTCAGAGCGGACGGCTGAACACTGAAGCTTTCTTT.